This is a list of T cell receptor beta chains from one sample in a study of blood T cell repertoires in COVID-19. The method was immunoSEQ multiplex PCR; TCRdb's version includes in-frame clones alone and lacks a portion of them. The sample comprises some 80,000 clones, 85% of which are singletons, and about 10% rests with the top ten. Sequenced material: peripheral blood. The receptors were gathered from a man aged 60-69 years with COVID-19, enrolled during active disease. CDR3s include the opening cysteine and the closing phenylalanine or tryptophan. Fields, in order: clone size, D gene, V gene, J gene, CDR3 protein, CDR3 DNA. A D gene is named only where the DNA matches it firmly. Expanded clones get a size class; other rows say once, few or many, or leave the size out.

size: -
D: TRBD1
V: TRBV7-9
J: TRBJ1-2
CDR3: CASSYGTVQLEGYTF
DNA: TGTGCCAGCAGCTATGGGACAGTTCAACTGGAAGGCTACACCTTC

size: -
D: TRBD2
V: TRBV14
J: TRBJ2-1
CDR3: CASSQTSLYNEQFF
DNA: TGTGCCAGCAGCCAGACTAGCCTATACAATGAGCAGTTCTTC

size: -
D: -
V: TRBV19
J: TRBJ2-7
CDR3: CASSISYTTGFLYEQYF
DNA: TGTGCCAGTAGTATCTCCTATACCACAGGGTTCCTTTACGAGCAGTACTTC

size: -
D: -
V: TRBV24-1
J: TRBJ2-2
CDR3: CATSDRRRGGTGELFF
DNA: TGTGCCACCAGTGATCGTCGGAGGGGCGGCACCGGGGAGCTGTTTTTT

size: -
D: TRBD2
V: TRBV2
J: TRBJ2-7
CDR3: CASSDPSGSHEQYF
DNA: TGTGCCAGCAGTGACCCTAGCGGGAGTCACGAGCAGTACTTC

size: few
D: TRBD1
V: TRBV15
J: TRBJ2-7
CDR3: CATSRRTGYYEQYF
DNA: TGTGCCACCAGCAGAAGGACAGGGTACTACGAGCAGTACTTC

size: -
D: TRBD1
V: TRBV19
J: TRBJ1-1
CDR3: CASSIEPGQGVREAFF
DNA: TGTGCCAGTAGTATAGAACCGGGACAGGGAGTGAGGGAAGCTTTCTTT

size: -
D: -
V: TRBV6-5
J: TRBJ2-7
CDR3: CASWRQGNDEQYF
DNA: TGTGCCAGCTGGCGGCAGGGAAATGACGAGCAGTACTTC

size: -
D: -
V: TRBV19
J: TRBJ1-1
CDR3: CASSSRTVSEAFF
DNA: TGTGCCAGTAGTTCTCGGACAGTCTCTGAAGCTTTCTTT

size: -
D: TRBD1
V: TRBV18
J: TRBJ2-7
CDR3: CASSRTVQGDEQYF
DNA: TGTGCCAGCTCTCGAACGGTACAGGGGGACGAGCAGTACTTC

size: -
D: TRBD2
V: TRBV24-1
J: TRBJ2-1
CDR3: CATSDFRTSGSYNEQFF
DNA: TGTGCCACCAGTGATTTCCGGACTAGCGGCTCCTACAATGAGCAGTTCTTC

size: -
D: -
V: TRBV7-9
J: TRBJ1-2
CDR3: CASSLASRLSNYGYTF
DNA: TGTGCCAGCAGCTTAGCGAGTAGATTGAGCAACTATGGCTACACCTTC

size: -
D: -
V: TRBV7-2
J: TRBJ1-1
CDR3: CASGGADTEAFF
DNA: TGTGCCAGCGGAGGGGCGGACACTGAAGCTTTCTTT